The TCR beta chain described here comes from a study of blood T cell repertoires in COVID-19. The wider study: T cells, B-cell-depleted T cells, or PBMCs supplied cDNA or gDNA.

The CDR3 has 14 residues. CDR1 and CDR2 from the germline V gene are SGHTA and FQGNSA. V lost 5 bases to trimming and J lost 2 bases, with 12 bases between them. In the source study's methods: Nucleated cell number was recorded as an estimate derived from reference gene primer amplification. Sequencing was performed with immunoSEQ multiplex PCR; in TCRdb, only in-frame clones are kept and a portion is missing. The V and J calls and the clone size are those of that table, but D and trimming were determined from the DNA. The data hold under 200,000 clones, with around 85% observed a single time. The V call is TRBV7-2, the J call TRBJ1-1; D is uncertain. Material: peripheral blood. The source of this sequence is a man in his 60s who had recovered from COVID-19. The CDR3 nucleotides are TGTGCCAGCAGCCAATCACAGCTAAACACTGAAGCTTTCTTT. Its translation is CASSQSQLNTEAFF.